The source of this T cell receptor beta chain is a study of hypomethylating agent response in myelodysplastic syndrome. The CDR3 is made up of 14 amino acids. Germline V CDR1 and CDR2: SGHAT, FQNNGV. V was pared by 4 bases and J by 4 bases, with 14 bases between. Assay used: immunoSEQ multiplex PCR; TCRdb lists only in-frame clones, some missing. The sample has fewer than 3,000 clones, less than 85% seen once; the top ten hold approximately 29%. The rearrangement uses TRBV11-2 and TRBJ2-7, with D perhaps matching TRBD2 (6 bases). The sequenced sample was bone marrow, obtained before or after starting hypomethylating agent treatment for myelodysplastic syndrome (not recorded which). This clonotype originated in a human donor with myelodysplastic syndrome. The CDR3 is CASSSRGTEYEQYF. The CDR3, as DNA: TGTGCCAGCAGCTCGCGGGGAACAGAGTACGAGCAGTACTTC.